This record concerns one TCR beta chain sequence. What it binds is not known. These data come from a study of CXCR3-negative and CXCR3-positive naive CD8 T cells. Sorting yielded triplicates of roughly 310,000 cells for each CD8+ T cell subset. Each TRB cDNA library was prepared by 5' RACE (with UMI labels). From its re-call of the 5' RACE reads, TCRdb lists each CDR3 protein once, without DNA. The sample has 60,000 to 65,000 distinct CDR3 sequences. Whole-study findings and limits: In CXCR3-positive naive cells, the TRB CDR3s were more hydrophobic than in CXCR3-negative naive cells. Naive CXCR3-negative cells resembled naive CXCR3-positive cells in TRBV-TRBJ usage; memory cells differed. Partial loss of CXCR3 expression followed cryopreservation; most assays used fresh PBMCs. Surface CD5 was comparable between naive subsets; TCR strength was inferred from TRB CDR3 properties.

Germline CDR1 reads SQVTM; CDR2 reads ANQGSEA. The CDR3 is 14 amino acids. The chain couples TRBV29-1 to TRBJ2-7; the D call of TRBD1 rests on TCRdb alone, since no DNA is present to check it. The receptor was derived from a human donor in good health. Some clones in this sample may be carry-over from other donors' samples. Sequencing was performed on naive CXCR3+ CD8+ T cells from blood. The subset denotes: CD45RO-CCR7+CD27+CD95- naive CD8+ T cells expressing CXCR3 (TNR3+). CDR3 residues: CSVEETTGDFEQYF.